The T cell receptor (beta chain) described here comes from a study of blood T cells in healthy people across ages. It was with a sample-barcoded 5' primer and a J-beta primer mix that a second PCR of about 6 to 12 cycles was run. A single record per CDR3 protein comes from TCRdb applying MiXCR to the 5' RACE reads. The repertoire holds roughly 800,000 distinct CDR3 sequences, with 20% to 25% as singletons. This CDR3 comprises 15 residues. The V end lost 3 bases, the J end lost 4 bases, and 13 bases lay between the germline ends. CDR1 and CDR2 from the germline V gene are MGHDK and SYGVNS. These data were likewise used in another study, on T cells of mothers and their children.

The TCR was taken from a boy aged 5 to 17 in good health. Sequencing was performed on blood. The chain has TRBV25-1 and TRBJ1-5; D perhaps matches TRBD1 (5 bases). The CDR3 region is CASSEDTEANQPQHF. CDR3 coding DNA: TGTGCCAGCAGTGAGGACACCGAGGCGAATCAGCCCCAGCATTTT.